Here is one T cell receptor (beta chain) with its context. Its antigen remains unidentified. No clone much larger than this one lies a single base away; base qualities are absent. This sample stems from a study of OX40 agonist ivuxolimab in advanced cancers. In the study overall: The costimulatory receptor OX40 (CD134) was targeted by ivuxolimab, a fully human IgG2 agonistic monoclonal antibody. Intravenous ivuxolimab was administered to patients every 2 weeks at six dose levels: 0.01, 0.1, 0.3, 1.5, 3 and 10 mg/kg. Among the approximately 50 dose-escalation patients, around 20 had hepatocellular carcinoma, about 15 melanoma, 9 renal cell carcinoma and 9 head and neck cancer. A male proportion of roughly 80% and a mean age of about 60 years, ranging from about 23 to 79, were recorded for the dose-escalation cohort. Prior anti-PD-1, anti-PD-L1 or anti-CTLA-4 therapy was permitted, and checkpoint inhibitors had been received by more than 35% of dose-escalation patients. Partial responses were achieved by three dose-escalation patients, of whom one had hepatocellular carcinoma and two had cutaneous melanoma. Peripheral TCRbeta sequencing was intended to test whether TCR sequence diversity was altered and clonal T-cell expansion was caused by ivuxolimab. The paper covers the monotherapy dose-escalation part of the phase I ivuxolimab trial, which included N ≈ 50 patients. Overall study outcomes, separate from this receptor: At doses from 0.1 to 3.0 mg/kg, clonal expansion was seen in both CD4+ and CD8+ blood T cells between baseline and week 6. Antigen specificity was not determined for the clonally expanded peripheral T cells. Low levels of normalized T-cell clonal expansion were also seen in some patients who did not respond. In the 0.1-3.0 mg/kg groups, partial responders were among the patients with the lowest normalized peripheral clonal expansion, particularly in CD8+ T cells. After ivuxolimab, expanded clones were on average more numerous among CD8+ T cells than among CD4+ T cells.

Genomic DNA was extracted from sorted cells for sequencing of the TCRbeta CDR3 region. The immunoSEQ Assay was used for sequencing of TCRbeta CDR3 regions. Drawn from immuneACCESS, this table holds only the in-frame rearrangements with V and J called that TCRdb kept. Clones are partly lost; checked studies trace under half to an unresolved V gene and leave the rest unexplained. Counted in this sample were roughly 80,000 clones; nearly 95% of them appeared once. The ten largest clones take up over 5% of the sample. The CDR3 numbers 15 residues from cysteine through phenylalanine. Only CDR3 DNA remains: 45 bases, in frame from the first base. From V the trimming removes 6 bases and from J it removes 4 bases, while the gene matches leave 9 bases of the junction unaccounted for. The germline V gene (reference sequence) specifies SEHNR as CDR1 and FQNEAQ as CDR2. The trial excluded patients who had a history of autoimmune disease or were on systemic immunosuppression. Peripheral blood for TCR sequencing was collected from all dose cohorts at baseline, on cycle 4 day 1, and on cycle 7 day 1. Samples were obtained from an open-label, multicenter, first-in-human phase I dose-escalation trial of ivuxolimab. Adults with locally advanced or metastatic head and neck squamous cell, hepatocellular, melanoma or renal cell carcinoma were enrolled in the trial. Before TCR sequencing, CD4+ and CD8+ T cells were separately sorted from peripheral blood.

This receptor was identified in an adult with an advanced solid tumor such as melanoma, head and neck, liver or kidney cancer. Recombination joined TRBV7-9 with TRBJ2-7, and TRBD1 aligns with 10 junction nucleotides. The material sequenced was CD4+ or CD8+ T cells sorted from blood, taken in a trial of the OX40 agonist ivuxolimab. The nucleotides are TGTGCCAGCAGGGAAACCGGGACAGGGGATTACGAGCAGTACTTC. This translates into CASRETGTGDYEQYF.